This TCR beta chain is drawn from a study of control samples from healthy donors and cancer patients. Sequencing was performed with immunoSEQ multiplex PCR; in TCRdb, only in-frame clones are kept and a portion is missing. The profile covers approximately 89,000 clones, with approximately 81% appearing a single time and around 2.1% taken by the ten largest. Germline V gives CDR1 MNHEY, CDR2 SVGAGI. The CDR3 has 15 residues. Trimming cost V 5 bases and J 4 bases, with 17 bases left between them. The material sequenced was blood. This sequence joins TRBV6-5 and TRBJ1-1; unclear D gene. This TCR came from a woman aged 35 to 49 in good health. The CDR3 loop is CASSPISGAGTEAFF. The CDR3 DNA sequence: TGTGCCAGCAGTCCCATATCTGGAGCAGGCACTGAAGCTTTCTTT.